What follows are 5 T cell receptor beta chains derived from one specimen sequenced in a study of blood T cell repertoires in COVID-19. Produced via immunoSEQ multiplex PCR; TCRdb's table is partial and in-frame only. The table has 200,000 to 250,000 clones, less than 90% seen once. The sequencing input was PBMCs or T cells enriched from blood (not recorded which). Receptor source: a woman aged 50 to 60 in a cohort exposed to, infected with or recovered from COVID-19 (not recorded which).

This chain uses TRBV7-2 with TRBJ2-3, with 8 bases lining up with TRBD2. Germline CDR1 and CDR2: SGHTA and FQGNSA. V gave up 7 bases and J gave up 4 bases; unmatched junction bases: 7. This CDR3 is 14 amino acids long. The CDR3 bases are TGTGCCAGCATGTTAGGCGGGGGGTCAGATACGCAGTATTTT. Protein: CASMLGGGSDTQYF.

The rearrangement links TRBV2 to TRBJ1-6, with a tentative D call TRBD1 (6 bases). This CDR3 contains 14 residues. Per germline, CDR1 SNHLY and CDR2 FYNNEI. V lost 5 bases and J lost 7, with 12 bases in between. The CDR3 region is CASSYRAPNSPLHF. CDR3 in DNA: TGTGCCAGCAGTTACAGGGCCCCGAATTCACCCCTCCACTTT.

The CDR3 region has the DNA TGTGCCAGCAGCGGGGGGACAGGGGTGGAGGACGTAGCTTTCTTT. Its protein product is CASSGGTGVEDVAFF. The chain couples TRBV9 to TRBJ1-1; 10 bases map to TRBD1. From germline, CDR1 is SGDLS and CDR2 YYNGEE. Unmatched junction bases numbered 12, after V lost 3 bases and J lost 10 bases. CDR3 length equals 15 residues.

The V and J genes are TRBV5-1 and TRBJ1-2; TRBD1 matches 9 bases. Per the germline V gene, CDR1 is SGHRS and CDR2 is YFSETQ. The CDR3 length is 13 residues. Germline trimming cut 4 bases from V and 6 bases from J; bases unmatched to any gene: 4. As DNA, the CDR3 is TGCGCCAGCAGCCTCGGGACAGGGAATGGCTACACCTTC. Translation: CASSLGTGNGYTF. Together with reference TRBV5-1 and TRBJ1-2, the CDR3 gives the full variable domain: KAGVTQTPRYLIKTRGQQVTLSCSPISGHRSVSWYQQTPGQGLQFLFEYFSETQRNKGNFPGRFSGRQFSNSRSEMNVSTLELGDSALYLCASSLGTGNGYTFGSGTRLTVV.

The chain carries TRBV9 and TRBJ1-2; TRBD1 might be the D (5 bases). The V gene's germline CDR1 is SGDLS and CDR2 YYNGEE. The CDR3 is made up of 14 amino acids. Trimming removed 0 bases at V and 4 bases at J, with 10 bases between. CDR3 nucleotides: TGTGCCAGCAGCGTAGCGGTAGGGGTCTATGGCTACACCTTC. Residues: CASSVAVGVYGYTF.